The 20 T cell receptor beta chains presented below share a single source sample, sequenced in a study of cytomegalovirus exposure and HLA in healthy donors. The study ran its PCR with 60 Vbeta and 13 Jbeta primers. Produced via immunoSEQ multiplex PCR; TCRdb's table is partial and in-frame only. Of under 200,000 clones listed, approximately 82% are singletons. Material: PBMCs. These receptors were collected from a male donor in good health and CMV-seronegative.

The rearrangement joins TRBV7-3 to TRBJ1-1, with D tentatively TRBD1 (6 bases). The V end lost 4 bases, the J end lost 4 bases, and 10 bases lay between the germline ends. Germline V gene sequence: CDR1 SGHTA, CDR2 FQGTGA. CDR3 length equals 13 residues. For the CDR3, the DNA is TGTGCCAGCAGCTCGTCAGGGGCCACTGAAGCTTTCTTT. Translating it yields CASSSSGATEAFF.

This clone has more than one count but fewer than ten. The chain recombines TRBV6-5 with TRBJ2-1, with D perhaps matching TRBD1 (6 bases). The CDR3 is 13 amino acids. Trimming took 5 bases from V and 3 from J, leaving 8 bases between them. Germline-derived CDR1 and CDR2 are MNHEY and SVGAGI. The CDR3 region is CASSEGDYNEQFF. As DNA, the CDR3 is TGTGCCAGCAGTGAGGGGGACTACAATGAGCAGTTCTTC.

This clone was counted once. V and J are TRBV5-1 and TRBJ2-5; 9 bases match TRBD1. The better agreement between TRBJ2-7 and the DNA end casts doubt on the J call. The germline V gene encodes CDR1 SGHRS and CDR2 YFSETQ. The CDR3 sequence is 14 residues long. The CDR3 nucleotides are TGCGCCAGCAGCTTGGACAGGGGGCTGTACGAGCAGTACTTC. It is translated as CASSLDRGLYEQYF.

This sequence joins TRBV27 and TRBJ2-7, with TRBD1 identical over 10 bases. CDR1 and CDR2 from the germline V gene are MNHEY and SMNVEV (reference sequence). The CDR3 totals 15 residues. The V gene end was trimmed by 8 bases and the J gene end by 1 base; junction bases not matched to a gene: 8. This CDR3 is CASGRAGQGSYEQYF. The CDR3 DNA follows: TGTGCCAGCGGTCGGGCGGGACAGGGGTCCTACGAGCAGTACTTC.

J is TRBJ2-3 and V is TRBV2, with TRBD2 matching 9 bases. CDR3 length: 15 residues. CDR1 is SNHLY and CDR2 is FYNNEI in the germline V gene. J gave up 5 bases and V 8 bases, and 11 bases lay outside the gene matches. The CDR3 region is CASRSRGRAGDTQYF. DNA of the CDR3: TGTGCCAGCCGGTCCCGCGGGAGGGCGGGAGATACGCAGTATTTT.

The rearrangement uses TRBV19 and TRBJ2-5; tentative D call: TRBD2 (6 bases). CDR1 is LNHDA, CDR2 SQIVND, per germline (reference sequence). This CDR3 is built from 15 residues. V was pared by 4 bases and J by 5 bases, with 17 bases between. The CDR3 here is CASSRSSILAETQYF. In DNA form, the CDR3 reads TGTGCCAGTAGTAGATCCTCTATTCTAGCGGAGACCCAGTACTTC.

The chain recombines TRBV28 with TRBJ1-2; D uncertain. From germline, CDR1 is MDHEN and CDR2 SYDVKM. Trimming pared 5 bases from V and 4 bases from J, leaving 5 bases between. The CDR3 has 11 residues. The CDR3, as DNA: TGTGCCAGCAGTCACAGCTATGGCTACACCTTC. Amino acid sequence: CASSHSYGYTF.

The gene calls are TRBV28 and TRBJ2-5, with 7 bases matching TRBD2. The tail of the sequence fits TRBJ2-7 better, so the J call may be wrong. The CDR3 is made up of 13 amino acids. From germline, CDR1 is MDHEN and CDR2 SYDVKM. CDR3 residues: CASSRWDYYEQYF. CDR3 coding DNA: TGTGCCAGCAGCCGCTGGGACTACTACGAGCAGTACTTC.

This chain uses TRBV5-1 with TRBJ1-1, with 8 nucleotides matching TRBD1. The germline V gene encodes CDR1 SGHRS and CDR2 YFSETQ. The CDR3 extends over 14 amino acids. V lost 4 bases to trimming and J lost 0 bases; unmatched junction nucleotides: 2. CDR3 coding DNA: TGCGCCAGCAGCATGGGACAGGTGAACACTGAAGCTTTCTTT. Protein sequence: CASSMGQVNTEAFF.

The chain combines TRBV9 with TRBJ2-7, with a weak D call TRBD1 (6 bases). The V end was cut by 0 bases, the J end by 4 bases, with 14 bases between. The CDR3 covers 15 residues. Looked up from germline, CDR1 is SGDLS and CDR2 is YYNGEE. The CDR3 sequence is CASSVAPQGQYEQYF. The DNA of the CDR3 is TGTGCCAGCAGCGTAGCTCCGCAGGGGCAGTACGAGCAGTACTTC.

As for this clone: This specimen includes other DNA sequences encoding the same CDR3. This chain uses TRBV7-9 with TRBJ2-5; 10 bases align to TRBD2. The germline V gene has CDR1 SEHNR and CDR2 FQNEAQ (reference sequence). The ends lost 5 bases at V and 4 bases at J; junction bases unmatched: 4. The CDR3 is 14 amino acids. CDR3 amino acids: CASSLSSGGETQYF. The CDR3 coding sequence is TGTGCCAGCAGCCTCTCTAGCGGGGGAGAGACCCAGTACTTC.

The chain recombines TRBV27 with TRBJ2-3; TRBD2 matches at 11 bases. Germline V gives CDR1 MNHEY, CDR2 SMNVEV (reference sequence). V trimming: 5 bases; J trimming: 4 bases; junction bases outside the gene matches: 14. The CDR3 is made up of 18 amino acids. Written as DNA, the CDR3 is TGTGCCAGCAGTACCCTCCAACCAGGGACTAGCGGTCCAGATACGCAGTATTTT. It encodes CASSTLQPGTSGPDTQYF.

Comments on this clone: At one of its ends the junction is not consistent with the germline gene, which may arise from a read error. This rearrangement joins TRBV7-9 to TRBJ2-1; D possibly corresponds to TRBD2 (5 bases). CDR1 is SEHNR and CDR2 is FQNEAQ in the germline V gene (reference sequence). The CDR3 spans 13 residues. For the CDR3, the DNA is TGTTCCAGCAGCTTATTTAGCGAAAATGAGCAGTTCTTC. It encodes CSSSLFSENEQFF.

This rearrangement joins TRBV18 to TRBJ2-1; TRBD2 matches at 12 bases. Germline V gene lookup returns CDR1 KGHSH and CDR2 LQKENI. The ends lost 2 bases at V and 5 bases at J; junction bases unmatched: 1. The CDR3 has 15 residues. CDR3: CASSPGTSGHNEQFF. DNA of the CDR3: TGTGCCAGCTCACCAGGGACTAGCGGGCACAATGAGCAGTTCTTC.

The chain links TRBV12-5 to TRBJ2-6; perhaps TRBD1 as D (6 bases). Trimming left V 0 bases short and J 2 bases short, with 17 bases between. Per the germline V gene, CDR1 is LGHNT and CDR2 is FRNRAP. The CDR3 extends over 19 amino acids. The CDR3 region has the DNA TGTGCTAGTGGTTTGGTAGCCGGGCAGGGGATCACTGGGGCCAACGTCCTGACTTTC. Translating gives CASGLVAGQGITGANVLTF.

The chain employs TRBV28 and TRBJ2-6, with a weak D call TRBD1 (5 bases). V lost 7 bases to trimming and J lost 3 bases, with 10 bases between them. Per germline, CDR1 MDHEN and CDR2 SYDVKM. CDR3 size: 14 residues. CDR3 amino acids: CASIPGLGANVLTF. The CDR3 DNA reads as TGTGCCAGCATTCCAGGGCTTGGGGCCAACGTCCTGACTTTC. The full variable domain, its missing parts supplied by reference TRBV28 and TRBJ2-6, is DVKVTQSSRYLVKRTGEKVFLECVQDMDHENMFWYRQDPGLGLRLIYFSYDVKMKEKGDIPEGYSVSREKKERFSLILESASTNQTSMYLCASIPGLGANVLTFGAGSRLTVL.

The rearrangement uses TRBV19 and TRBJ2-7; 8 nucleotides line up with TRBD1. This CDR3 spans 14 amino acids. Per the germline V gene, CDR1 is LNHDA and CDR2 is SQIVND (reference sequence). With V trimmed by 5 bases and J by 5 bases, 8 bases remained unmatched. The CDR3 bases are TGTGCCAGTAGTCAACGGACAGGGTTGAACGAGCAGTACTTC. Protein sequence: CASSQRTGLNEQYF. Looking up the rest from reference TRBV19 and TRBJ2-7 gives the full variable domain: DGGITQSPKYLFRKEGQNVTLSCEQNLNHDAMYWYRQDPGQGLRLIYYSQIVNDFQKGDIAEGYSVSREKKESFPLTVTSAQKNPTAFYLCASSQRTGLNEQYFGPGTRLTVT.

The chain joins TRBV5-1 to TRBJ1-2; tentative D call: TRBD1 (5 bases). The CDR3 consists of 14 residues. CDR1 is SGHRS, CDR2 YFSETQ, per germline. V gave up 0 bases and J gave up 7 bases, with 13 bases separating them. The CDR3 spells CASSLVGFRAGYTF. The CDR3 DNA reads TGCGCCAGCAGCTTGGTGGGGTTCAGGGCTGGCTACACCTTC.

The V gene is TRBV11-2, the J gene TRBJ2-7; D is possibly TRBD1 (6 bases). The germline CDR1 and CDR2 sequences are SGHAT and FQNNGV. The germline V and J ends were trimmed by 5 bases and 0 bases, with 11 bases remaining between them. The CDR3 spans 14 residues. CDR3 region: CASSLPTGSYEQYF. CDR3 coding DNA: TGTGCCAGCAGCCTACCGACAGGCTCCTACGAGCAGTACTTC.

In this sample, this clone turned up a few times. The CDR3 region is CASRGDSGTSGGYTF. DNA of the CDR3: TGTGCCAGCAGAGGGGACAGTGGTACATCAGGGGGCTACACCTTC. This chain links TRBV2 with TRBJ1-2; 7 nucleotides match TRBD1. The CDR3 extends over 15 amino acids. Germline-derived CDR1 and CDR2 are SNHLY and FYNNEI. J gave up 8 bases and V 6 bases, and 15 bases lay outside the gene matches.